This T cell receptor (beta chain) emerged from a study of cytomegalovirus exposure and HLA in healthy donors. Looking at the study overall: Genotyping showed less than 85% of hundreds of donors falling in the Caucasian-associated ancestry cluster. Whole-study results and caveats: Later analysis reportedly placed an Asian-associated ancestry cluster below the approximately 700-donor mean in N-insertions. Serostatus for CMV was the only available immune exposure information. The majority of CMV-associated TCR beta chains were reported as apparently HLA-restricted in a later analysis.

Amplification used 60 Vbeta primers and 13 Jbeta primers. The assay was immunoSEQ multiplex PCR, and TCRdb's table has in-frame clones only and misses some. Of 90,000 or so clones in the sample, approximately 71% were seen once. To note about this clone: Its cognate antigen is unknown.

The sequence derives from a woman between 18 and 29 years old in good health and CMV-seropositive. Sequencing used PBMCs.

CDR3 DNA: TGCAGCGTTGCCACCAGGACAGGCTCTGGAAACACCATATATTTT. Translating it yields CSVATRTGSGNTIYF. The chain uses TRBV29-1 and TRBJ1-3, with 7 nucleotides matching TRBD1. Trimming took 4 bases from V and 0 from J; bases not matched to a gene: 6. The germline CDR1 and CDR2 sequences are SQVTM and ANQGSEA. The CDR3 covers 15 residues.